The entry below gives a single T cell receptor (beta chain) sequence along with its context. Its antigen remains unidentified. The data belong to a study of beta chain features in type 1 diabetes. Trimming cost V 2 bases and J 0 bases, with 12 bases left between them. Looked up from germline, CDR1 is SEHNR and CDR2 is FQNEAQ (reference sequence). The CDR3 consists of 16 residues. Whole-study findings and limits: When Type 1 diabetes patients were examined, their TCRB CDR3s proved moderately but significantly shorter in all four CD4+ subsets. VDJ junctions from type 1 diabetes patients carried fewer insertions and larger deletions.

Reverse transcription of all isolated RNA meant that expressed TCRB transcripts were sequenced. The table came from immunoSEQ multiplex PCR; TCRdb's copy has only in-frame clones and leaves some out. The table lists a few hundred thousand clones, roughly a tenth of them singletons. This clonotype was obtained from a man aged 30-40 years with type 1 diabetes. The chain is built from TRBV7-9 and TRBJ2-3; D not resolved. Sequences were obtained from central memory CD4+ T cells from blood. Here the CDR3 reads CASSLFHSSSTDTQYF. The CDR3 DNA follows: TGTGCCAGCAGCTTATTCCACAGCTCTAGCACAGATACGCAGTATTTT.